Listed below are T cell receptor beta chains from one sample, sequenced in a study of graft-versus-host responses after intestinal transplantation. Their target antigens are unknown. The assay was immunoSEQ multiplex PCR, and TCRdb's table has in-frame clones only and misses some. This table has about 120,000 clones, about 93% appearing once. The material sequenced was unstimulated CD4+ T cells sorted from spleen or lymph node cells, taken before intestinal transplant. These receptors came from a human donor who received an intestinal transplant. Both conserved end residues are part of each CDR3. A D gene is named only where the DNA matches it firmly. Not all rows give a size; the values are once, few, many and, for expanded clones, a class.

V gene	J gene	clone size	D gene	CDR3 protein	CDR3 DNA
TRBV11-3	TRBJ2-3	.	TRBD2	CASSLESAGGTDTQYF	TGTGCCAGCAGCTTAGAATCTGCGGGAGGCACAGATACGCAGTATTTT
TRBV19	TRBJ2-5	.	.	CASRSEQGGARQETQYF	TGTGCGAGTCGGTCAGAACAGGGAGGGGCGAGGCAAGAGACCCAGTACTTC
TRBV27	TRBJ2-6	.	.	CASSFGGTGANVLTF	TGTGCCAGCAGTTTCGGCGGTACAGGGGCCAACGTCCTGACTTTC
TRBV19	TRBJ1-5	.	.	CASSRGVSNQPQHF	TGTGCCAGTAGTAGGGGGGTTAGCAATCAGCCCCAGCATTTT
TRBV5-1	TRBJ1-2	.	.	CASSLDGGPDYGYTF	TGCGCCAGCAGCTTGGACGGGGGGCCGGACTATGGCTACACCTTC
TRBV4-2	TRBJ1-4	.	TRBD1	CASSQAGQTNEKLFF	TGTGCCAGCAGCCAAGCGGGACAGACAAATGAAAAACTGTTTTTT
TRBV27	TRBJ1-1	.	.	CASSLNRNTEAFF	TGTGCCAGCAGCCTGAACAGGAACACTGAAGCTTTCTTT
TRBV30	TRBJ1-1	.	.	CAWSPGTLVNTEAFF	TGTGCCTGGAGTCCTGGGACGTTGGTGAACACTGAAGCTTTCTTT
TRBV7-9	TRBJ1-1	.	.	CASSRTLGNTEAFF	TGTGCCAGCAGCCGGACCTTGGGGAACACTGAAGCTTTCTTT
TRBV5-1	TRBJ2-1	.	.	CASSFRTGSYNEQFF	TGCGCCAGCAGCTTCCGGACTGGTTCATACAATGAGCAGTTCTTC
TRBV6-6	TRBJ2-7	.	.	CASSYQYGYEQYF	TGTGCCAGCAGTTACCAGTACGGGTACGAGCAGTACTTC
TRBV14	TRBJ2-1	.	TRBD2	CASRLAGLYNEQFF	TGTGCCAGCAGACTAGCGGGACTCTACAATGAGCAGTTCTTC
TRBV2	TRBJ2-3	.	.	CASSEALRGTQYF	TGTGCCAGCAGTGAAGCGCTAAGGGGCACGCAGTATTTT
TRBV5-1	TRBJ2-3	.	.	CASSYRSKGDTQYF	TGCGCCAGCAGCTACCGGTCCAAGGGGGATACGCAGTATTTT
TRBV19	TRBJ2-3	.	TRBD2	CASSIDYRTSGTDTQYF	TGTGCCAGTAGTATAGACTACCGGACTAGCGGCACAGATACGCAGTATTTT
TRBV5-6	TRBJ1-4	.	TRBD1	CASSLLGTGGVKLFF	TGTGCCAGCAGCTTGCTGGGGACAGGGGGCGTAAAACTGTTTTTT
TRBV6-1	TRBJ2-7	.	.	CAGSQQSRGPYEQYF	TGTGCCGGCAGTCAGCAATCGAGGGGACCCTACGAGCAGTACTTC
TRBV27	TRBJ2-7	.	TRBD2	CASSLYPSGRGYEQYF	TGTGCCAGCAGTTTATACCCTAGCGGGAGGGGGTACGAGCAGTACTTC
TRBV10-1	TRBJ2-1	few	.	CASSESPSKQFF	TGCGCCAGCAGTGAGTCCCCGTCTAAGCAGTTCTTC
TRBV6-1	TRBJ1-5	.	.	CASRGFRGPQHF	TGTGCCAGCCGCGGGTTCAGGGGGCCCCAGCATTTT
TRBV9	TRBJ2-5	.	TRBD1	CASSVTTGQETQYF	TGTGCCAGCAGCGTTACGACAGGGCAAGAGACCCAGTACTTC
TRBV19	TRBJ2-3	.	.	CASSIFGSTDTQYF	TGTGCCAGTAGTATATTCGGCAGCACAGATACGCAGTATTTT
TRBV29-1	TRBJ2-2	.	TRBD2	CSAGEGLAGLGGELFF	TGCAGCGCTGGCGAGGGACTAGCGGGATTGGGCGGGGAGCTGTTTTTT
TRBV27	TRBJ2-7	.	.	CASSLQLTYEQYF	TGTGCCAGCAGTTTACAGCTAACCTACGAGCAGTACTTC